This T cell receptor beta chain is from a study of control samples from healthy donors and cancer patients. Germline CDR1 and CDR2: LNHDA and SQIVND (reference sequence). V lost 3 bases and J 6 bases, leaving 9 bases between the germline ends. The CDR3 has 13 amino acids. Data came from immunoSEQ multiplex PCR; TCRdb stores just in-frame clones and leaves some out. This table has about 130,000 clones, 92% appearing once. The clonotype originates from a woman in her 50s in good health. The chain links TRBV19 to TRBJ1-5; D is unclear. Sequenced: blood. The CDR3 loop reads CASSIRSAQPQHF. The CDR3 DNA sequence: TGTGCCAGTAGTATCAGGAGTGCTCAGCCCCAGCATTTT.